This is a list of T cell receptor beta chains from one sample in a study of PD-1 blockade in mismatch repair-deficient tumors. Sequenced by immunoSEQ multiplex PCR; TCRdb stores in-frame clones only, minus some. The sample holds about 100,000 clones; 65% to 85% are singletons and the top ten take roughly 6.2%. The sequencing used peripheral blood, collected about eight months after starting pembrolizumab. The receptors originated from an adult with mismatch repair-deficient cancer. Both conserved end residues are part of each CDR3. A D gene is named only where the DNA matches it firmly. Clone sizes are given selectively: once, few, many, or a class where the clone is expanded.

clone size: -
D gene: -
J gene: TRBJ2-3
V gene: TRBV29-1
CDR3 protein: CSVVGQGGTDTQYF
CDR3 DNA: TGCAGCGTTGTCGGCCAGGGAGGAACAGATACGCAGTATTTT

clone size: few
D gene: TRBD1
J gene: TRBJ2-2
V gene: TRBV29-1
CDR3 protein: CSGRTGGTGELFF
CDR3 DNA: TGCAGCGGAAGGACAGGGGGAACCGGGGAGCTGTTTTTT

clone size: few
D gene: -
J gene: TRBJ1-3
V gene: TRBV28
CDR3 protein: CASSLRQGISGNTIYF
CDR3 DNA: TGTGCCAGCAGTTTACGTCAGGGGATCTCTGGAAACACCATATATTTT

clone size: -
D gene: -
J gene: TRBJ2-7
V gene: TRBV7-5
CDR3 protein: CVSGRSKSSYEQYF
CDR3 DNA: TGTGTTAGCGGGAGGTCCAAGAGCTCCTACGAGCAGTACTTC

clone size: -
D gene: -
J gene: TRBJ1-5
V gene: TRBV11-2
CDR3 protein: CASSLYSGGNQPQHF
CDR3 DNA: TGTGCCAGCAGCTTGTACAGTGGGGGTAATCAGCCCCAGCATTTT

clone size: -
D gene: TRBD2
J gene: TRBJ2-1
V gene: TRBV18
CDR3 protein: CASSGTSRNEQFF
CDR3 DNA: TGTGCCAGCAGCGGGACTAGCCGCAATGAGCAGTTCTTC

clone size: once
D gene: -
J gene: TRBJ2-5
V gene: TRBV10-2
CDR3 protein: CASWLQGETQYF
CDR3 DNA: TGCGCCAGCTGGTTACAGGGAGAGACCCAGTACTTC

clone size: -
D gene: -
J gene: TRBJ1-5
V gene: TRBV6-5
CDR3 protein: CASSTGASRQPQHF
CDR3 DNA: TGTGCCAGCAGTACCGGCGCTTCTCGTCAGCCCCAGCATTTT

clone size: -
D gene: -
J gene: TRBJ1-1
V gene: TRBV5-1
CDR3 protein: CASSFFGGQGTEAFF
CDR3 DNA: TGCGCCAGCAGTTTCTTCGGGGGGCAAGGCACTGAAGCTTTCTTT

clone size: -
D gene: TRBD2
J gene: TRBJ2-1
V gene: TRBV29-1
CDR3 protein: CSVEVRGGSHSYNEQFF
CDR3 DNA: TGCAGCGTTGAAGTTAGGGGCGGGAGTCACTCCTACAATGAGCAGTTCTTC

clone size: -
D gene: TRBD1
J gene: TRBJ1-2
V gene: TRBV4-2
CDR3 protein: CASSLAGTGRTHYGYTF
CDR3 DNA: TGTGCCAGCAGCTTGGCCGGGACAGGGAGAACTCACTATGGCTACACCTTC

clone size: -
D gene: TRBD1
J gene: TRBJ1-2
V gene: TRBV7-6
CDR3 protein: CASSLARQGAYGYTF
CDR3 DNA: TGTGCCAGCAGCTTAGCGCGACAGGGGGCTTATGGCTACACCTTC

clone size: -
D gene: -
J gene: TRBJ1-2
V gene: TRBV7-9
CDR3 protein: CAIPVQVGGYTF
CDR3 DNA: TGTGCCATTCCGGTCCAGGTGGGCGGCTACACCTTC

clone size: -
D gene: TRBD2
J gene: TRBJ2-7
V gene: TRBV4-2
CDR3 protein: CASSQDPGTNSYEQYF
CDR3 DNA: TGTGCCAGCAGCCAAGACCCCGGGACTAACTCCTACGAGCAGTACTTC

clone size: -
D gene: TRBD1
J gene: TRBJ1-2
V gene: TRBV10-3
CDR3 protein: CAVGQDTTVHGYTF
CDR3 DNA: TGTGCCGTAGGACAGGACACAACTGTCCATGGCTACACCTTC

clone size: -
D gene: -
J gene: TRBJ2-1
V gene: TRBV28
CDR3 protein: CASSFVAVTTGAEQFF
CDR3 DNA: TGTGCCAGCAGTTTCGTTGCGGTCACCACGGGCGCTGAGCAGTTCTTC

clone size: -
D gene: TRBD2
J gene: TRBJ2-7
V gene: TRBV7-6
CDR3 protein: CASSTGLAGYEQYF
CDR3 DNA: TGTGCCAGCAGCACGGGACTAGCGGGATACGAGCAGTACTTC

clone size: -
D gene: -
J gene: TRBJ1-2
V gene: TRBV2
CDR3 protein: CASSESERGYTF
CDR3 DNA: TGTGCCAGCAGTGAATCCGAGCGAGGCTACACCTTC

clone size: once
D gene: TRBD1
J gene: TRBJ2-4
V gene: TRBV27
CDR3 protein: CASSGTGGPKNIQYF
CDR3 DNA: TGTGCCAGCAGTGGGACAGGGGGGCCCAAAAACATTCAGTACTTC

clone size: -
D gene: TRBD2
J gene: TRBJ2-3
V gene: TRBV10-3
CDR3 protein: CAISGTGPSGRGTDTQYF
CDR3 DNA: TGTGCCATCAGTGGGACGGGGCCAAGCGGGAGGGGGACAGATACGCAGTATTTT

clone size: -
D gene: TRBD1
J gene: TRBJ2-7
V gene: TRBV5-6
CDR3 protein: CASSSDRGLAYEQYF
CDR3 DNA: TGTGCCAGCAGCTCGGACAGGGGGTTGGCCTACGAGCAGTACTTC

clone size: -
D gene: TRBD2
J gene: TRBJ2-7
V gene: TRBV11-3
CDR3 protein: CASSKTGLAKLYEQYF
CDR3 DNA: TGTGCCAGCAGCAAAACCGGACTAGCGAAACTCTACGAGCAGTACTTC

clone size: once
D gene: -
J gene: TRBJ1-2
V gene: TRBV7-3
CDR3 protein: CASSKGRIYGYTF
CDR3 DNA: TGTGCCAGCAGTAAGGGGCGAATCTATGGCTACACCTTC

clone size: -
D gene: -
J gene: TRBJ2-7
V gene: TRBV5-1
CDR3 protein: CASSRGSGSYEQYF
CDR3 DNA: TGCGCCAGCAGTCGTGGTAGCGGTTCCTACGAGCAGTACTTC

clone size: -
D gene: TRBD1
J gene: TRBJ2-1
V gene: TRBV29-1
CDR3 protein: CSGNRGSSYNEQFF
CDR3 DNA: TGCAGCGGCAACAGGGGGAGCTCCTACAATGAGCAGTTCTTC

clone size: -
D gene: -
J gene: TRBJ1-2
V gene: TRBV5-4
CDR3 protein: CASSLRDYGYTF
CDR3 DNA: TGTGCCAGCAGCCTCCGCGACTATGGCTACACCTTC

clone size: -
D gene: -
J gene: TRBJ1-1
V gene: TRBV19
CDR3 protein: CASSLLGRVNTEAFF
CDR3 DNA: TGTGCCAGTAGTCTACTCGGACGGGTTAACACTGAAGCTTTCTTT

clone size: -
D gene: -
J gene: TRBJ1-1
V gene: TRBV29-1
CDR3 protein: CSVEGARTEAFF
CDR3 DNA: TGCAGCGTTGAGGGGGCGCGAACTGAAGCTTTCTTT

clone size: -
D gene: -
J gene: TRBJ2-7
V gene: TRBV5-6
CDR3 protein: CASSPWSGSYEQYF
CDR3 DNA: TGTGCCAGCAGCCCCTGGTCAGGGAGTTACGAGCAGTACTTC

clone size: -
D gene: -
J gene: TRBJ1-1
V gene: TRBV28
CDR3 protein: CASSPVGGFAEAFF
CDR3 DNA: TGTGCCAGCAGCCCTGTGGGGGGTTTTGCTGAAGCTTTCTTT

clone size: -
D gene: -
J gene: TRBJ2-1
V gene: TRBV6-6
CDR3 protein: CASSRDTYNEQFF
CDR3 DNA: TGTGCCAGCAGTAGGGACACCTACAATGAGCAGTTCTTC

clone size: -
D gene: TRBD1
J gene: TRBJ1-1
V gene: TRBV6-5
CDR3 protein: CASSWTTTGKHTEAFF
CDR3 DNA: TGTGCCAGCAGTTGGACCACGACAGGGAAGCACACTGAAGCTTTCTTT

clone size: -
D gene: -
J gene: TRBJ2-1
V gene: TRBV5-1
CDR3 protein: CASTQKQGLNEQFF
CDR3 DNA: TGCGCCAGCACCCAAAAACAAGGGCTCAATGAGCAGTTCTTC

clone size: -
D gene: -
J gene: TRBJ2-1
V gene: TRBV6-5
CDR3 protein: CASSPQEGSYNEQFF
CDR3 DNA: TGTGCCAGCAGTCCGCAAGAGGGCTCCTACAATGAGCAGTTCTTC

clone size: -
D gene: TRBD1
J gene: TRBJ2-7
V gene: TRBV7-2
CDR3 protein: CASSLGQGFGEQYF
CDR3 DNA: TGTGCCAGCAGCTTAGGACAGGGATTCGGGGAGCAGTACTTC

clone size: -
D gene: TRBD1
J gene: TRBJ2-7
V gene: TRBV9
CDR3 protein: CASSLTGVTSGEQYF
CDR3 DNA: TGTGCCAGCAGCTTAACAGGGGTGACCTCTGGCGAGCAGTACTTC

clone size: -
D gene: TRBD1
J gene: TRBJ1-5
V gene: TRBV10-2
CDR3 protein: CASSEGTGLQPQHF
CDR3 DNA: TGCGCCAGCAGTGAAGGGACAGGGCTTCAGCCCCAGCATTTT

clone size: -
D gene: -
J gene: TRBJ2-5
V gene: TRBV19
CDR3 protein: CASSIGGATQYF
CDR3 DNA: TGTGCCAGTAGTATTGGGGGGGCGACCCAGTACTTC

clone size: -
D gene: -
J gene: TRBJ2-7
V gene: TRBV5-1
CDR3 protein: CASSFSPGSYEQYF
CDR3 DNA: TGCGCCAGCAGCTTTAGCCCCGGCTCCTACGAGCAGTACTTC

clone size: once
D gene: -
J gene: TRBJ2-2
V gene: TRBV5-1
CDR3 protein: CASSQGPSGTGELFF
CDR3 DNA: TGCGCCAGCAGCCAGGGACCGTCCGGGACCGGGGAGCTGTTTTTT

clone size: few
D gene: -
J gene: TRBJ1-2
V gene: TRBV5-1
CDR3 protein: CASSSGLANYGYTF
CDR3 DNA: TGCGCCAGCAGCTCAGGGTTAGCTAACTATGGCTACACCTTC

clone size: -
D gene: TRBD2
J gene: TRBJ2-5
V gene: TRBV7-6
CDR3 protein: CASSSQLAETQYF
CDR3 DNA: TGTGCCAGCAGCTCCCAACTAGCGGAGACCCAGTACTTC

clone size: once
D gene: TRBD1
J gene: TRBJ1-2
V gene: TRBV5-4
CDR3 protein: CASSQTGDGYTF
CDR3 DNA: TGTGCCAGCAGCCAGACAGGGGATGGCTACACCTTC

clone size: -
D gene: -
J gene: TRBJ2-1
V gene: TRBV4-3
CDR3 protein: CASSQDWGLSYNEQFF
CDR3 DNA: TGCGCCAGCAGCCAAGATTGGGGCTTATCCTACAATGAGCAGTTCTTC

clone size: -
D gene: TRBD1
J gene: TRBJ2-3
V gene: TRBV2
CDR3 protein: CASYTGTGTDTQYF
CDR3 DNA: TGTGCCAGCTATACGGGGACAGGCACAGATACGCAGTATTTT

clone size: -
D gene: -
J gene: TRBJ1-1
V gene: TRBV4-3
CDR3 protein: CASSHYREGSEAFF
CDR3 DNA: TGCGCCAGCAGCCACTACAGGGAGGGGTCTGAAGCTTTCTTT